This T cell receptor (beta chain) was recovered during a study of blood T cell repertoires in COVID-19. Overall study: COVID-19 samples collected from the United States, Italy and Spain covered acute and convalescent phases. Sources were T cells, B-cell-depleted T cells, or PBMCs; the material itself was cDNA or gDNA.

Repertoires were generated with immunoSEQ multiplex PCR, while TCRdb's copy carries only in-frame clones and drops some. The profile shows 150,000 to 200,000 clones, over 80% of them singletons. Concerning this clone: Mismatch with germline at one junction end may stem from a read error.

This clonotype originated in a man younger than 45 with COVID-19, enrolled during active disease. The sequencing input was peripheral blood.

The DNA of the CDR3 is TGTGCCACCAGTGACGGACTATTGGGAGACTTC. The encoded protein is CATSDGLLGDF. The genes are TRBV24-1 and TRBJ2-7, with D perhaps TRBD2 (6 bases). The CDR3 totals 11 residues. Germline V gives CDR1 KGHDR, CDR2 SFDVKD.